This TCR beta chain is from a study of shared clonotypes between healthy human individuals. Study background: Each donor's CD8 memory used one plate, CD8 naive two, each CD4 subset three.

Points on this clone: An end of the junction differs from the germline gene, which may be a read error.

CDR1 is SGHAT and CDR2 is FQNNGV in the germline V gene. There are 14 residues in the CDR3. Measured with immunoSEQ multiplex PCR; TCRdb has only the in-frame clones, and not every one. The table lists millions of clones, more than 90% of them singletons. This rearrangement joins TRBV11-2 to TRBJ2-7, with 8 bases lining up with TRBD1. The sequenced material came from naive CD4+ T cells sorted from blood. Subset here: CD45RA+ positively selected. The sequence was collected from a young man in good health. The CDR3 nucleotides read TGTGCCAGCAGCTTTCAGGACAGGGTCTACGTGCAGTACTTC. Translating it yields CASSFQDRVYVQYF.